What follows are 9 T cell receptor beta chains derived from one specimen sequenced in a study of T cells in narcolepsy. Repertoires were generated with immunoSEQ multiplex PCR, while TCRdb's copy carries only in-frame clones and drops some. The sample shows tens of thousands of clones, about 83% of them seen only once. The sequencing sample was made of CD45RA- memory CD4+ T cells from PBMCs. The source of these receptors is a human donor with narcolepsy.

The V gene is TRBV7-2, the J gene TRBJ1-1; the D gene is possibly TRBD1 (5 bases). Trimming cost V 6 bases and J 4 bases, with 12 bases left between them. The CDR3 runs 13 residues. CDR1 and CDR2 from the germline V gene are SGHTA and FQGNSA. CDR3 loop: CASRGDRSTEAFF. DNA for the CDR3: TGTGCCAGCAGAGGGGACCGTAGCACTGAAGCTTTCTTT.

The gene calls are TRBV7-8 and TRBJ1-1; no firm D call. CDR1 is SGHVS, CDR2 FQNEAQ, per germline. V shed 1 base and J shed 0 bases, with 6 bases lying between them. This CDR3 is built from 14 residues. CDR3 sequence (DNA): TGTGCCAGCAGCTTAGGTCCCATGAACACTGAAGCTTTCTTT. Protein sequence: CASSLGPMNTEAFF.

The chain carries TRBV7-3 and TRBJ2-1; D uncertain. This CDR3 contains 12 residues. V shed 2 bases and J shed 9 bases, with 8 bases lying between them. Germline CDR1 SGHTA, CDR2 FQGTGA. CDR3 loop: CASSLGVGEQFF. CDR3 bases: TGTGCCAGCAGCTTAGGCGTGGGTGAGCAGTTCTTC.

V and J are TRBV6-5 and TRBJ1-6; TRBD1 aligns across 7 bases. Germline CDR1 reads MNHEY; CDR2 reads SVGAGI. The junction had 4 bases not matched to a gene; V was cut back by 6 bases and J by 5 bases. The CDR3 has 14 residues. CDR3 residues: CASSQGTDNSPLHF. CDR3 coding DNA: TGTGCCAGCAGCCAAGGGACAGATAATTCACCCCTCCACTTT.

Written as DNA, the CDR3 is TGTGCCAGCAGCCGCGGACAGGGGACCTACGAGCAGTACTTC. It translates to CASSRGQGTYEQYF. The chain uses TRBV6-1 and TRBJ2-7; 9 bases agree with TRBD1. The CDR3 contains 14 residues. In germline, CDR1 is MNHNS, CDR2 SASEGT. The V gene end was trimmed by 6 bases and the J gene end by 2 bases; junction bases not matched to a gene: 5.

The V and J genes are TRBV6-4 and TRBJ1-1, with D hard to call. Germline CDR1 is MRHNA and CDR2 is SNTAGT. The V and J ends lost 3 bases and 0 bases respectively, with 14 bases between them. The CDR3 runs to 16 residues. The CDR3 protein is CASSEESSGLNTEAFF. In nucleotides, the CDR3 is TGTGCCAGCAGTGAGGAATCGTCGGGTCTGAACACTGAAGCTTTCTTT.

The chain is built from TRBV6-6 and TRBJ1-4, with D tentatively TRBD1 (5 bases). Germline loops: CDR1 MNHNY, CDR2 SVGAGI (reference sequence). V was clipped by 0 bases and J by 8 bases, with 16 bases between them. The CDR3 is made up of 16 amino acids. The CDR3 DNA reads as TGTGCCAGCAGTTACTCGGGCGGAGGGGTGGGGGAAAAACTGTTTTTT. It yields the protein CASSYSGGGVGEKLFF.

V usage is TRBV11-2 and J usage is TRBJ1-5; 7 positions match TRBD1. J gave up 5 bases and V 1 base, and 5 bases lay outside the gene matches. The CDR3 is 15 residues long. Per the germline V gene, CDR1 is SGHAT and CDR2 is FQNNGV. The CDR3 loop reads CASSLVGGSDQPQHF. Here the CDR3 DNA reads TGTGCCAGCAGCTTAGTAGGGGGCTCGGATCAGCCCCAGCATTTT.

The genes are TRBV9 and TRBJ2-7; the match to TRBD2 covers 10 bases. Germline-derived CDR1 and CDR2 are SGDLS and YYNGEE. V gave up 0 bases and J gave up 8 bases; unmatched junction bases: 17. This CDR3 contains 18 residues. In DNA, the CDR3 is TGTGCCAGCAGCGTAGACCCTTTTAGCGGGGGGATATCTACCCAGCAGTACTTC. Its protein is CASSVDPFSGGISTQQYF. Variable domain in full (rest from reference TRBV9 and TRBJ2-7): DSGVTQTPKHLITATGQRVTLRCSPRSGDLSVYWYQQSLDQGLQFLIQYYNGEERAKGNILERFSAQQFPDLHSELNLSSLELGDSALYFCASSVDPFSGGISTQQYFGPGTRLTVT.